The clone carrying this T cell receptor beta chain occurred a few times. The antigen is not known. This entry belongs to a study of response to subunit inactivated influenza vaccine. Study-wide findings and caveats: Authors suggested few new T cells are recruited by each seasonal influenza vaccination.

V dropped 2 bases and J dropped 10; count of bases not matched to a gene: 11. The CDR3 totals 15 residues. TCRdb re-derived calls from the RT-PCR reads in MiXCR, one entry per CDR3 protein. This repertoire shows more than 700,000 distinct CDR3 sequences, 21% found once; its top ten account for about a tenth. The gene calls are TRBV12-3 or TRBV12-4 and TRBJ2-1, with 7 bases matching TRBD1. The specimen comprised PBMCs from blood, sampled more than 4 days after vaccination. This receptor was taken from a man in his fifties who received an inactivated influenza vaccine. CDR3 in DNA: TGTGCCAGCAGTTTAAGGGGGCTCGGCCACGGGGAGCAGTTCTTC. Its protein product is CASSLRGLGHGEQFF.